This T cell receptor beta chain was identified during a study of cytomegalovirus exposure and HLA in healthy donors. Study information: An early release of data contained roughly 86 million unique TCRs, which came from HLA-typed donors. Whole-study results and caveats: Associated with cytomegalovirus, according to the listing, were about 160 TCR beta chains. A later analysis linked a missense DCLRE1C variant to TCR beta V- and J-gene trimming.

Among the donors, all were healthy bone marrow donors. The study ran its PCR with 60 Vbeta and 13 Jbeta primers. Assay: immunoSEQ multiplex PCR; the TCRdb copy retains only in-frame clones and omits some. The sample records about 200,000 clones, approximately 86% being singletons. Details on this clone: What it binds is not known.

Deletions cut 3 bases from V and 2 bases from J, with 11 bases between. The germline V gene encodes CDR1 MDHEN and CDR2 SYDVKM. This CDR3 spans 14 amino acids. The sequencing sample was made of PBMCs. The J gene is TRBJ2-7, the V gene TRBV28, with a tentative D call TRBD2 (7 bases). This sequence originates from a woman aged 30 to 39 in good health and CMV-seronegative. The CDR3 coding sequence is TGTGCCAGCAGTTTTGAGGGGGGGCCCTACGAGCAGTACTTC. Translation: CASSFEGGPYEQYF.